The entry that follows covers one T cell receptor beta chain sequence. Its cognate antigen is unknown. This same CDR3 is encoded by further DNA sequences in the sample. CD45RO negativity and positive selection for CCR7 defined naive CD8 cells, a population that excluded terminally differentiated effector memory CD45RA+ cells. These data originate in a study of shared clonotypes between healthy human individuals. Study-level points and caveats: Non-shared clonotypes displayed generation probabilities falling below those of clonotypes present in all four donors.

Losses at the gene ends were 3 bases for V and 0 bases for J; bases not matched to a gene: 5. Germline loops: CDR1 SGDLS, CDR2 YYNGEE. The CDR3 consists of 15 residues. At deep level, the assay was performed. Replicate sorted-subset PCRs were loaded with around 220 ng DNA, roughly 33,000 T cell genomes. Generated by immunoSEQ multiplex PCR, the TCRdb table keeps only in-frame clones and is missing some. Here the sample spans approximately 650,000 clones, roughly 95% being singletons. Sequencing was performed on naive CD8+ T cells sorted from blood. The receptor comes from a woman aged 25 to 39 in good health. The chain has TRBV9 and TRBJ1-1, with TRBD1 matching over 7 bases. Here the CDR3 reads CASSEGTDLNTEAFF. Written as DNA, the CDR3 is TGTGCCAGCAGCGAGGGGACAGACTTGAACACTGAAGCTTTCTTT.